Here is one T cell receptor beta chain with its context. Its antigen is as yet unknown. This sample includes further DNA sequences coding for the same CDR3. Only Caucasian adults living in Nashville, Tennessee made up the donor group. Each PCR replicate from the sorted subsets contained around 0.2 ug DNA, which is about 31,000 T cell genomes. Sequenced by immunoSEQ multiplex PCR; TCRdb stores in-frame clones only, minus some. The repertoire consists of roughly 1.5 million clones, with approximately 98% occurring once and the leading ten covering 0.45%. This entry belongs to a study of shared clonotypes between healthy human individuals. CDR3 length: 13 amino acids. CDR1 and CDR2 from the germline V gene are MNHEY and SMNVEV (reference sequence). The V end was cut by 5 bases, the J end by 2 bases, with 7 bases between. The study's findings and limits: Non-shared clonotypes displayed generation probabilities falling below those of clonotypes present in all four donors.

The sample comprised naive CD4+ T cells sorted from blood. As for subset: CD45RA+ positively selected. The origin of this receptor is a young man in good health. The chain joins TRBV27 to TRBJ2-1; D gene uncertain. CDR3: CASSPSPYNEQFF. The CDR3 DNA sequence: TGTGCCAGCAGTCCGTCCCCCTACAATGAGCAGTTCTTC.